This entry lists 27 T cell receptor beta chains sequenced from one sample in a study of OX40 agonist ivuxolimab in advanced cancers. Libraries came from the immunoSEQ multiplex PCR assay. TCRdb's version of the immuneACCESS table is confined to in-frame rearrangements and falls short of the full clone set. An unresolved V gene accounts for under half of the shortfall where checked; the remainder is of unknown origin. The sample contains some 57,000 clones, around 90% of them found a single time. The top ten clonotypes cover around 5% of the sample. The material was CD4+ or CD8+ T cells sorted from blood, obtained in a trial of the OX40 agonist ivuxolimab. Receptors were obtained from an adult with an advanced solid tumor such as melanoma, head and neck, liver or kidney cancer.

Comment on this clone: At one of its ends the junction is not consistent with the germline gene, which may arise from a read error. The genes are TRBV7-9 and TRBJ2-7; 12 bases align to TRBD2. In germline, CDR1 is SEHNR, CDR2 FQNEAQ (reference sequence). CDR3 size: 14 residues. The CDR3 DNA reads TGTGCCAGCAGCCTAGCGGGAGGGCCGGGGGAGCAGTACTTC. Amino acid sequence: CASSLAGGPGEQYF. The full variable domain, with the rest looked up from reference TRBV7-9 and TRBJ2-7, is DTGVSQNPRHKITKRGQNVTFRCDPISEHNRLYWYRQTLGQGPEFLTYFQNEAQLEKSRLLSDRFSAERPKGSFSTLEIQRTEQGDSAMYLCASSLAGGPGEQYFGPGTRLTVT.

V gene TRBV18 combines with J gene TRBJ1-3; D is unresolved. This CDR3 spans 13 amino acids. Germline V CDR1 and CDR2: KGHSH, LQKENI. Trimming removed 2 bases at V and 1 base at J, with 3 bases between. The DNA of the CDR3 is TGTGCCAGCTCACCAGGGTCTGGAAACACCATATATTTT. Translation gives CASSPGSGNTIYF.

The V call is TRBV7-2, the J call TRBJ2-2, with D possibly being TRBD1 (5 bases). V was cut by 5 bases and J by 1 base, with 20 bases left in between. CDR1 is SGHTA and CDR2 is FQGNSA in the germline V gene. CDR3 length equals 18 residues. The CDR3 loop is CASSAAVAVQGNTGELFF. Written as DNA, the CDR3 is TGTGCCAGCAGCGCGGCCGTAGCCGTTCAGGGGAACACCGGGGAGCTGTTTTTT.

The V call is TRBV7-9, the J call TRBJ2-5; D gene unclear. The V and J ends lost 4 bases and 1 base respectively, with 7 bases between them. Germline-derived CDR1 and CDR2 are SEHNR and FQNEAQ (reference sequence). This CDR3 contains 13 residues. The CDR3 coding sequence is TGTGCCAGCAGCTCTAGACCCCAAGAGACCCAGTACTTC. Encoded protein: CASSSRPQETQYF.

The J gene is TRBJ1-2, the V gene TRBV7-2, with 9 bases lining up with TRBD1. CDR1 SGHTA and CDR2 FQGNSA come from the germline V gene. After removal of 2 bases from V and 4 bases from J, the junction contained 5 bases not matched to a gene. CDR3 length: 15 residues. For the CDR3, the DNA is TGTGCCAGCAGCTTATGGACAGGGGTGAGCTATGGCTACACCTTC. Translation gives CASSLWTGVSYGYTF.

The V and J genes are TRBV10-3 and TRBJ2-7; D not resolved. Germline V gene sequence: CDR1 ENHRY, CDR2 SYGVKD. The CDR3 is made up of 15 amino acids. Trimming took 0 bases from V and 1 from J, leaving 10 bases between them. The CDR3 loop reads CAISESVLGSYEQYF. The CDR3 DNA is TGTGCCATCAGTGAGTCAGTTCTAGGGTCCTACGAGCAGTACTTC.

V is TRBV10-3 and J is TRBJ2-1; a weak D match, TRBD2 (7 bases). The CDR3 covers 16 residues. The germline CDR1 and CDR2 sequences are ENHRY and SYGVKD. Trimming removed 3 bases at V and 3 bases at J, with 15 bases between. This chain's CDR3 is CAISDWRGGNYNEQFF. The CDR3 DNA sequence: TGTGCCATCAGTGATTGGAGGGGGGGTAACTACAATGAGCAGTTCTTC.

This clone was recorded only once. The chain links TRBV28 to TRBJ2-3; the match to TRBD2 covers 7 bases. From germline, CDR1 is MDHEN and CDR2 SYDVKM. V was clipped by 1 base and J by 2 bases; unmatched bases: 12. The CDR3 has 18 residues. CDR3 coding DNA: TGTGCCAGCAGTTTATACTTAGGACTAGGAGAGACCACAGATACGCAGTATTTT. Protein: CASSLYLGLGETTDTQYF.

The chain couples TRBV18 to TRBJ2-1, with 9 bases that match TRBD1. V shed 2 bases and J 7 bases; nucleotides not matched to a gene: 9. The CDR3 length is 16 residues. The germline CDR1 and CDR2 sequences are KGHSH and LQKENI. The DNA of the CDR3 is TGTGCCAGCTCACCAGCCGGGACAGGGAAATCGAATGAGCAGTTCTTC. It specifies CASSPAGTGKSNEQFF.

J is TRBJ2-5 and V is TRBV5-8; D tentatively reads TRBD1 or TRBD2 (5 bases each). Trimming removed 0 bases at V and 2 bases at J, with 14 bases between. Germline V CDR1 and CDR2: SGHTS, YDEGEE. This CDR3 is built from 16 residues. The CDR3 bases are TGTGCCAGCAGCTTGGTCTTCGGGACGGGACAAGAGACCCAGTACTTC. Translated, it gives CASSLVFGTGQETQYF. Combining the CDR3 with reference TRBV5-8 and TRBJ2-5 gives the whole variable domain EAGVTQSPTHLIKTRGQQATLRCSPISGHTSVYWYQQALGLGLQFLLWYDEGEERNRGNFPPRFSGRQFPNYSSELNVNALELEDSALYLCASSLVFGTGQETQYFGPGTRLLVL.

The table lists this clone with a count of one. The chain recombines TRBV9 with TRBJ1-1, with unresolved D. Germline CDR1 is SGDLS and CDR2 is YYNGEE. The CDR3 spans 14 residues. V lost 4 bases to trimming and J lost 7 bases, with 17 bases between them. CDR3 protein: CASSSPRETGEAFF. The CDR3 DNA is TGTGCCAGCAGCTCGCCCCGCGAGACCGGTGAAGCTTTCTTT.

This clone appeared a single time. V gene TRBV18 combines with J gene TRBJ2-3; maybe TRBD1 (6 bases). Germline assignment: CDR1 KGHSH and CDR2 LQKENI. V dropped 3 bases and J dropped 0 bases, with 10 bases sitting between them. The CDR3 runs to 15 residues. The CDR3 protein is CASSPYRASTDTQYF. Here the CDR3 DNA reads TGTGCCAGCTCACCGTACAGGGCTAGCACAGATACGCAGTATTTT.

The chain uses TRBV19 and TRBJ2-7; maybe TRBD2 (5 bases). V shed 7 bases and J shed 5 bases, with 15 bases lying between them. There are 13 residues in the CDR3. CDR1 LNHDA and CDR2 SQIVND come from the germline V gene (reference sequence). The CDR3 region is CASKGGRVDEQYF. The CDR3 region has the DNA TGTGCCAGTAAAGGCGGGCGGGTCGACGAGCAGTACTTC. The variable domain in full, completed from reference TRBV19 and TRBJ2-7, reads DGGITQSPKYLFRKEGQNVTLSCEQNLNHDAMYWYRQDPGQGLRLIYYSQIVNDFQKGDIAEGYSVSREKKESFPLTVTSAQKNPTAFYLCASKGGRVDEQYFGPGTRLTVT.

The chain has TRBV5-6 and TRBJ2-5; TRBD1 aligns across 11 bases. From germline, CDR1 is SGHDT and CDR2 YYEEEE. V gave up 4 bases and J gave up 4 bases; unmatched junction bases: 12. This CDR3 comprises 17 residues. Here the CDR3 reads CASSIGGGQGAGETQYF. Written as DNA, the CDR3 is TGTGCCAGCAGCATAGGGGGAGGACAGGGGGCAGGAGAGACCCAGTACTTC.

The V and J genes are TRBV21-1 and TRBJ1-2. TRBV21-1 is described as a pseudogene. The CDR3 length is 17 residues. The CDR3 loop reads CAKSQKGLSFNNYGYTF. CDR3 bases: TGTGCCAAATCCCAGAAGGGCTTAAGCTTCAATAACTATGGCTACACCTTC.

This clone was seen more than once but under ten times. The chain combines TRBV5-6 with TRBJ1-6; D is perhaps TRBD1 (5 bases). V lost 0 bases and J 7 bases, leaving 14 bases between the germline ends. The CDR3 runs 16 residues. Looked up from germline, CDR1 is SGHDT and CDR2 is YYEEEE. The CDR3 nucleotides are TGTGCCAGCAGCTTGGCCCTAGCAGGGATGAATTCACCCCTCCACTTT. Residues: CASSLALAGMNSPLHF.

The V gene is TRBV30, the J gene TRBJ2-1; possibly TRBD1 for D (6 bases). The CDR3 runs to 13 residues. Trimming removed 5 bases from V and 7 bases from J, with 15 bases in between. Germline V gives CDR1 GTSNPN, CDR2 SVGIG (reference sequence). CDR3 nucleotide sequence: TGTGCCTGGGGGCAGGGGTTCGAAAATGAGCAGTTCTTC. As protein: CAWGQGFENEQFF.

CDR3 in amino acids: CASSPRGVNNEQFF. CDR3 nucleotides: TGCGCCAGCAGTCCGCGGGGAGTTAACAATGAGCAGTTCTTC. The V gene is TRBV23-1, the J gene TRBJ2-1, with D maybe TRBD2 (6 bases). TRBV23-1 is annotated as an ORF whose role is uncertain. The length of the CDR3 is 14 residues. The germline V and J ends were trimmed by 4 bases and 5 bases, with 12 bases remaining between them.

The chain employs TRBV5-4 and TRBJ2-3, with 8 bases identical to TRBD2. The CDR3 is made up of 16 amino acids. V trimming: 4 bases; J trimming: 5 bases; junction bases outside the gene matches: 12. Per germline, CDR1 SGHNT and CDR2 YYREEE (reference sequence). CDR3 coding DNA: TGTGCCAGCAGCCCAGGACCCGGGAGGGGAGAAGATACGCAGTATTTT. It is translated as CASSPGPGRGEDTQYF.

The V call is TRBV30, the J call TRBJ1-3; D not certain. The V end lost 4 bases, the J end lost 1 base, and 11 bases lay between the germline ends. There are 14 residues in the CDR3. Germline V CDR1 and CDR2: GTSNPN, SVGIG (reference sequence). The CDR3 nucleotides read TGTGCCTGGACCCTCCTAGGGTCTGGAAACACCATATATTTT. Translated: CAWTLLGSGNTIYF.

The chain couples TRBV5-4 to TRBJ1-2; tentative D call: TRBD1 (5 bases). In germline, CDR1 is SGHNT, CDR2 YYREEE (reference sequence). This CDR3 has 14 residues. Trimming removed 10 bases from V and 8 bases from J, with 24 bases in between. The CDR3 spells CAPGIYDPLEGYTF. DNA of the CDR3: TGTGCCCCAGGGATATACGACCCTCTAGAAGGCTACACCTTC.

The V and J genes are TRBV6-1 and TRBJ2-4; D is ambiguous. V was pared by 3 bases and J by 5 bases, with 11 bases between. CDR3 size: 14 residues. CDR1 is MNHNS, CDR2 SASEGT, per germline. CDR3 amino acids: CASSDGSLENIQYF. As DNA, the CDR3 is TGTGCCAGCAGTGATGGTAGCTTGGAAAACATTCAGTACTTC.

V gene TRBV5-4 combines with J gene TRBJ2-7, with 9 bases aligning to TRBD2. Germline trimming cut 4 bases from V and 0 bases from J; bases unmatched to any gene: 8. There are 16 residues in the CDR3. Germline V lookup: CDR1 SGHNT, CDR2 YYREEE (reference sequence). Here the CDR3 reads CASSPGAGGISYEQYF. The CDR3 nucleotides are TGTGCCAGCAGCCCCGGGGCGGGGGGGATCTCCTACGAGCAGTACTTC.

This chain connects TRBV5-6 to TRBJ2-5; 9 bases fit TRBD1. The length of the CDR3 is 16 residues. V was pared by 1 base and J by 5 bases, with 9 bases of the junction left unmatched. The germline CDR1 and CDR2 sequences are SGHDT and YYEEEE. This CDR3 reads CASSLYQQGARETQYF. The DNA of the CDR3 is TGTGCCAGCAGCTTGTATCAACAGGGGGCCCGTGAGACCCAGTACTTC.

V is TRBV5-1 and J is TRBJ2-1; D is possibly TRBD2 (5 bases). The ends were cut back, 4 bases at V and 9 bases at J, with 17 bases in the middle. The CDR3 has 14 residues. Germline CDR1 reads SGHRS; CDR2 reads YFSETQ. CDR3 amino acids: CASSVALAFGEQFF. The CDR3 nucleotides read TGCGCCAGCAGCGTGGCGCTAGCTTTCGGTGAGCAGTTCTTC.

The chain couples TRBV9 to TRBJ2-3; D uncertain. The germline gives CDR1 SGDLS, CDR2 YYNGEE. Trimming shortened V by 2 bases and J by 3 bases, and 10 bases separated the two germline ends. This CDR3 spans 14 amino acids. The CDR3 nucleotides are TGTGCCAGCAGCGTTGGGTTACTAACAGATACGCAGTATTTT. It specifies CASSVGLLTDTQYF.

This sequence joins TRBV20-1 and TRBJ2-3; TRBD2 might be the D (5 bases). V lost 6 bases and J 6 bases, leaving 10 bases between the germline ends. Per the germline V gene, CDR1 is DFQATT and CDR2 is SNEGSKA (reference sequence). This CDR3 has 11 residues. The CDR3 loop is CSADTRDTQYF. CDR3 DNA sequence: TGCAGTGCCGATACTAGGGATACGCAGTATTTT.